What follows are 17 T cell receptor beta chains derived from one specimen sequenced in a study of blood T cell repertoires in COVID-19. Generated by immunoSEQ multiplex PCR, the TCRdb table keeps only in-frame clones and is missing some. This table holds a few hundred thousand clones, 80% to 90% found once. Sequencing used peripheral blood. The receptor source for this set is a woman aged 70-85 years with COVID-19, enrolled during active disease.

The chain has TRBV4-3 and TRBJ2-3; 13 bases fit TRBD2. The CDR3 is 15 amino acids. The germline gives CDR1 LGHNA, CDR2 YSLEER. Unmatched junction bases numbered 2, after V lost 2 bases and J lost 6 bases. The CDR3 spells CASSQTSGGVDTQYF. CDR3 nucleotide sequence: TGCGCCAGCAGCCAAACTAGCGGGGGGGTCGATACGCAGTATTTT.

Regarding this clone: The sample holds other DNA sequences that translate to the same CDR3. The chain combines TRBV5-1 with TRBJ2-1; maybe TRBD2 (6 bases). Germline assignment: CDR1 SGHRS and CDR2 YFSETQ. The CDR3 is made up of 15 amino acids. Between the trimmed V and J ends, which lost 3 bases and 0 bases, there was a span of 10 bases. The CDR3 coding sequence is TGCGCCAGCAGCTCCGGGGGTAACTCCTACAATGAGCAGTTCTTC. The encoded protein is CASSSGGNSYNEQFF.

V usage is TRBV7-3 and J usage is TRBJ2-5; 10 bases map to TRBD2. The germline V gene has CDR1 SGHTA and CDR2 FQGTGA. CDR3 length: 15 amino acids. After removal of 5 bases from V and 5 bases from J, the junction contained 8 bases not matched to a gene. Here the CDR3 reads CASSPSGGASETQYF. CDR3 nucleotide sequence: TGTGCCAGCAGCCCGAGCGGGGGGGCCTCCGAGACCCAGTACTTC.

The chain couples TRBV5-4 to TRBJ1-2, with 10 positions matching TRBD1. There are 14 residues in the CDR3. Germline values: CDR1 SGHNT, CDR2 YYREEE (reference sequence). The J segment lost 8 bases and the V segment lost 2 bases, leaving 6 bases of the junction unmatched. CDR3 coding DNA: TGTGCCAGCAGCTTAAGGGACAGGGGAAAAGGCTACACCTTC. Residues: CASSLRDRGKGYTF.

The chain joins TRBV27 to TRBJ1-1; D is undetermined. The CDR3 runs 14 residues. Trimming took 7 bases from V and 5 from J, leaving 17 bases between them. Germline assignment: CDR1 MNHEY and CDR2 SMNVEV (reference sequence). CDR3 coding DNA: TGTGCCAGCATCCCTTTTATCGGAGGTACTGAAGCTTTCTTT. Protein: CASIPFIGGTEAFF.

As regards this clone: Other nucleotide sequences in the sample specify the same CDR3. The chain links TRBV6-5 to TRBJ1-3; D is uncertain. Germline V gives CDR1 MNHEY, CDR2 SVGAGI. V was trimmed by 0 bases and J by 0 bases, leaving 6 bases between them. The CDR3 spans 15 residues. DNA for the CDR3: TGTGCCAGCAGTTACTCGGGGAGCTCTGGAAACACCATATATTTT. Protein: CASSYSGSSGNTIYF.

The chain carries TRBV6-4 and TRBJ2-1; D might be TRBD2 (5 bases). This CDR3 has 14 residues. The ends were cut back, 4 bases at V and 1 base at J, with 8 bases in the middle. Per the germline V gene, CDR1 is MRHNA and CDR2 is SNTAGT. The CDR3 spells CASSVEDSYNEQFF. The CDR3 region has the DNA TGTGCCAGCAGTGTGGAGGATTCCTACAATGAGCAGTTCTTC.

The chain has TRBV24-1 and TRBJ1-2; the match to TRBD1 covers 7 bases. Per germline, CDR1 KGHDR and CDR2 SFDVKD. CDR3 length: 15 residues. J gave up 2 bases and V 3 bases, and 5 bases lay outside the gene matches. The DNA for the CDR3 is TGTGCCACCAGTGATACAGGGGCACTGAACTATGGCTACACCTTC. Translating gives CATSDTGALNYGYTF.

CDR3 protein: CASRPGLANNEQFF. CDR3 nucleotides: TGTGCCAGCAGGCCGGGACTAGCTAACAATGAGCAGTTCTTC. The chain has TRBV6-5 and TRBJ2-1, with TRBD2 matching 9 bases. The CDR3 runs to 14 residues. Germline CDR1 is MNHEY and CDR2 is SVGAGI. The junction had 5 bases not matched to a gene; V was cut back by 6 bases and J by 5 bases.

The rearrangement uses TRBV2 and TRBJ1-1, with no clear D. The CDR3 is made up of 11 amino acids. V dropped 6 bases and J dropped 7 bases, with 9 bases sitting between them. Germline-derived CDR1 and CDR2 are SNHLY and FYNNEI. The CDR3 DNA reads TGTGCCAGCAGCGTCGGGGTTGAAGCTTTCTTT. This encodes CASSVGVEAFF.

The chain couples TRBV21-1 to TRBJ1-6; TRBD1 is taken as the D call from the table, unchecked against the DNA. TRBV21-1 is termed a pseudogene. CDR3 length: 16 amino acids. Here the CDR3 DNA reads TGTGCCAGTAGAGAATTACGACAGGCCCCGGATTCACCCCTCCACTTT. Its translation is CASRELRQAPDSPLHF.

The chain links TRBV4-3 to TRBJ2-5; 7 bases align to TRBD2. CDR3 length: 16 residues. V trimming: 0 bases; J trimming: 7 bases; junction bases outside the gene matches: 11. From germline, CDR1 is LGHNA and CDR2 YSLEER. The CDR3 coding sequence is TGCGCCAGCAGCCAAGATTGGGGGGGTGCACCAGGGACCCAGTACTTC. Translated, it gives CASSQDWGGAPGTQYF.

This sequence joins TRBV10-3 and TRBJ2-7; 9 bases match TRBD1. CDR1 is ENHRY and CDR2 is SYGVKD in the germline V gene. The CDR3 runs 12 residues. The junction had 1 base not matched to a gene; V was cut back by 10 bases and J by 0 bases. The CDR3 nucleotides are TGTGCCACGACAGGGGGCTCCTACGAGCAGTACTTC. It encodes CATTGGSYEQYF.

The rearrangement links TRBV5-1 to TRBJ1-2; D is unresolved. The CDR3 is 13 amino acids. The V end lost 4 bases, the J end lost 4 bases, and 11 bases lay between the germline ends. The germline CDR1 and CDR2 sequences are SGHRS and YFSETQ. CDR3 loop: CASSHSEGYGYTF. In DNA, the CDR3 is TGCGCCAGCAGCCACTCCGAGGGCTATGGCTACACCTTC.

The chain has TRBV5-4 and TRBJ1-1; no firm D call. The V and J ends lost 2 bases and 0 bases respectively, with 8 bases between them. The CDR3 extends over 14 amino acids. The germline CDR1 and CDR2 sequences are SGHNT and YYREEE (reference sequence). Here the CDR3 reads CASSFPGVNTEAFF. Here the CDR3 DNA reads TGTGCCAGCAGCTTTCCCGGGGTGAACACTGAAGCTTTCTTT. Filled out from reference TRBV5-4 and TRBJ1-1, the complete variable domain reads ETGVTQSPTHLIKTRGQQVTLRCSSQSGHNTVSWYQQALGQGPQFIFQYYREEENGRGNFPPRFSGLQFPNYSSELNVNALELDDSALYLCASSFPGVNTEAFFGQGTRLTVV.

The chain is built from TRBV10-3 and TRBJ2-2; 8 nucleotides agree with TRBD2. The CDR3 covers 18 residues. The trim removed 4 bases at V and 0 bases at J, leaving 10 bases unmatched. Germline-derived CDR1 and CDR2 are ENHRY and SYGVKD. This CDR3 reads CAISGGRGVQTNTGELFF. CDR3 nucleotide sequence: TGTGCCATCAGTGGAGGGCGGGGGGTACAGACGAACACCGGGGAGCTGTTTTTT.

J is TRBJ2-5 and V is TRBV5-4, with 7 nucleotides matching TRBD1. Germline CDR1 and CDR2: SGHNT and YYREEE (reference sequence). The V and J ends lost 2 bases and 4 bases, in that order; junction bases with no gene match: 5. This CDR3 contains 14 residues. For the CDR3, the DNA is TGTGCCAGCAGCTTAGGGGGCGTATCAGAGACCCAGTACTTC. Protein sequence: CASSLGGVSETQYF.